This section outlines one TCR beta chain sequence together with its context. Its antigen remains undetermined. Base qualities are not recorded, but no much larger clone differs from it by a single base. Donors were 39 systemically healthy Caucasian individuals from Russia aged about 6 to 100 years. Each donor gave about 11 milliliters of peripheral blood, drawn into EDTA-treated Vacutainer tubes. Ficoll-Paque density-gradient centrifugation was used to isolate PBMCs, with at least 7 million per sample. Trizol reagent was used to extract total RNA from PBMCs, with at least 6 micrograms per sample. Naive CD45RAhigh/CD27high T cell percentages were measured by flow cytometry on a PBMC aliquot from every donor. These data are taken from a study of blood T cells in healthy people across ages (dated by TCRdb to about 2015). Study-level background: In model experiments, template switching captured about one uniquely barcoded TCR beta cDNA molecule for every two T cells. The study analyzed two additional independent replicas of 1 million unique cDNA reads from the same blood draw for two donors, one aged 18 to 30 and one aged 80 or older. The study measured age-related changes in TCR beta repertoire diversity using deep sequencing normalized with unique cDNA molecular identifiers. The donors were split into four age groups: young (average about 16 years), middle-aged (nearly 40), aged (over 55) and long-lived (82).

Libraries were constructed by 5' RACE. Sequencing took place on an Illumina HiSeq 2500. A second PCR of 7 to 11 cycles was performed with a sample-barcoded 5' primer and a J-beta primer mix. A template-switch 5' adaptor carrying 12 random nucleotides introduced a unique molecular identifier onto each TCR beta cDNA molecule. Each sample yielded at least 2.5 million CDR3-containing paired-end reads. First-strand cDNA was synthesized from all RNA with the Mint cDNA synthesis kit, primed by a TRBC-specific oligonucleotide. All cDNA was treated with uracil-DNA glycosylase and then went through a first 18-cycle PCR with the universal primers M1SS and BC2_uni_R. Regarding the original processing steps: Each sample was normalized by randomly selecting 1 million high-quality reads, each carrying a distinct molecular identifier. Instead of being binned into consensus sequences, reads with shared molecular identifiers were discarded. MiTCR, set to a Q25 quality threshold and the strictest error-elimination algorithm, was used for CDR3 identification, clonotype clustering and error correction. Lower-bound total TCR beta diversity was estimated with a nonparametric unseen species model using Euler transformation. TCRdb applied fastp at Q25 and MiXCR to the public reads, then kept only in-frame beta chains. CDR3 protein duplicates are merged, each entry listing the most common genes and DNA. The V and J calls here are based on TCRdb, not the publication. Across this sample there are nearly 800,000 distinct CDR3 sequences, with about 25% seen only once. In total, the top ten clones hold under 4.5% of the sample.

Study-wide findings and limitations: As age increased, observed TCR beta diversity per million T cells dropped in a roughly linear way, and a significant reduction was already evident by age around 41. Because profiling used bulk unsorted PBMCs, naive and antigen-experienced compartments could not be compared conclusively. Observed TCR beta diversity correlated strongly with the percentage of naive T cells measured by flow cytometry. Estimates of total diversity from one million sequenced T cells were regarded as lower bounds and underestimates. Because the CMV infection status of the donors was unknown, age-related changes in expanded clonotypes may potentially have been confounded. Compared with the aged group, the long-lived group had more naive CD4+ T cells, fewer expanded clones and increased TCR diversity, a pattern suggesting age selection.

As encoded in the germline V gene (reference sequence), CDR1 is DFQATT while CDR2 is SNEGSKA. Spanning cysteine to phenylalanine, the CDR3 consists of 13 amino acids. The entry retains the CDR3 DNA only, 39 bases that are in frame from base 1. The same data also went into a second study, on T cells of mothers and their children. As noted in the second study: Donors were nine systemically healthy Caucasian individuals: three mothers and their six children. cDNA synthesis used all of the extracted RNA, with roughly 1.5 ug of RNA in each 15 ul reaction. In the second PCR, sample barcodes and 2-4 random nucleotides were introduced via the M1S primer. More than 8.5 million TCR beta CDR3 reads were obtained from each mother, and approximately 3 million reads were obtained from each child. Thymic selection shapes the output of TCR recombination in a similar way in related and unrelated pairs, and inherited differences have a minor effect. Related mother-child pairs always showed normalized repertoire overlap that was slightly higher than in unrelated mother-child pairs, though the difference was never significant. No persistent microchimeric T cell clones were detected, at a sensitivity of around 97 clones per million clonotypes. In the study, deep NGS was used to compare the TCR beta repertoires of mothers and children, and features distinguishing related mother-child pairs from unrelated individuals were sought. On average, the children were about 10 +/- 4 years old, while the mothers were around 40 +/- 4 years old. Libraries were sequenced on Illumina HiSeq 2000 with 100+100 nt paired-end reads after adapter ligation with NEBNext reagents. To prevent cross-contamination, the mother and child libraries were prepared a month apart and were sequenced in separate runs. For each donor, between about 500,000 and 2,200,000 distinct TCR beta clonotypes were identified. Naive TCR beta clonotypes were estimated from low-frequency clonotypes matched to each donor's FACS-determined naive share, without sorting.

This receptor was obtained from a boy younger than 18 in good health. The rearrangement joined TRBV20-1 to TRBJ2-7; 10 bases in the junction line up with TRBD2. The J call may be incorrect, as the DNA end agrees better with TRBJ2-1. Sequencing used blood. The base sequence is TGCAGTGCTAGAACTAGCGGGGTGAATGAGCAGTTCTTC. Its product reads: CSARTSGVNEQFF.